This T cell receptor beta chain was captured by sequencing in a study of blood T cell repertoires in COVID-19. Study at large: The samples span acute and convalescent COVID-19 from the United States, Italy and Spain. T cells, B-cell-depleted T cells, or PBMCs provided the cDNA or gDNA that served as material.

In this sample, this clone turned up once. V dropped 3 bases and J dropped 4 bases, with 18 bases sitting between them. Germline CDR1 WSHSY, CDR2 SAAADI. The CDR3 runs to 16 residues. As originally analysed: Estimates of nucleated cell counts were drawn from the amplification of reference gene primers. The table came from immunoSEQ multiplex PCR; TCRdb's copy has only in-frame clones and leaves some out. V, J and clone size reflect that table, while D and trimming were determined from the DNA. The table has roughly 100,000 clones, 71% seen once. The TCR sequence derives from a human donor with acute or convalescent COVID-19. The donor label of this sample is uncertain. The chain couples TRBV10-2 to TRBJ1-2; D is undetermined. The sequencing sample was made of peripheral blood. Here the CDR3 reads CASSESPRGGFYGYTF. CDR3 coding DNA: TGCGCCAGCAGTGAATCCCCTAGAGGCGGATTCTATGGCTACACCTTC.